The sequence of this T cell receptor beta chain was determined in a study of graft-versus-host responses after intestinal transplantation. Sequencing used immunoSEQ multiplex PCR; TCRdb keeps in-frame clones, though not all of them. The sample shows several thousand clones, around 89% of them seen only once. This clone showed up just once. This CDR3 is 15 amino acids long. The germline V gene encodes CDR1 LNHDA and CDR2 SQIVND (reference sequence). V was clipped by 4 bases and J by 4 bases; unmatched bases: 6. The starting material was PBMCs, obtained about 12 weeks after transplant. The source of this sequence is a human patient who received an intestinal transplant, so some T cells may come from the graft donor. The chain carries TRBV19 and TRBJ1-5; TRBD1 agrees at 8 bases. CDR3 protein: CASSTRTGSNQPQHF. In DNA, the CDR3 is TGTGCCAGTAGTACCCGGACAGGGAGTAATCAGCCCCAGCATTTT. Drawing the rest from reference TRBV19 and TRBJ1-5, the complete variable domain is DGGITQSPKYLFRKEGQNVTLSCEQNLNHDAMYWYRQDPGQGLRLIYYSQIVNDFQKGDIAEGYSVSREKKESFPLTVTSAQKNPTAFYLCASSTRTGSNQPQHFGDGTRLSIL.